This T cell receptor (beta chain) was sequenced in a study of shared clonotypes between healthy human individuals. Deep level was the assay's run setting. Sequenced by immunoSEQ multiplex PCR; TCRdb stores in-frame clones only, minus some. The sample records roughly 640,000 clones, 74% being singletons. The CDR3 length is 16 residues. J gave up 1 base and V 2 bases, and 8 bases lay outside the gene matches. From germline, CDR1 is SGHTA and CDR2 FQGNSA. What was sequenced was memory CD4+ T cells sorted from blood. Subset reported: CD45RA-negative fraction. The rearrangement uses TRBV7-2 and TRBJ2-7; 7 bases map to TRBD2. This clonotype originated in a woman aged 25 to 39 in good health. CDR3 protein: CASSLHSGLLSYEQYF. CDR3 in DNA: TGTGCCAGCAGCTTACATTCGGGACTACTTTCCTACGAGCAGTACTTC.